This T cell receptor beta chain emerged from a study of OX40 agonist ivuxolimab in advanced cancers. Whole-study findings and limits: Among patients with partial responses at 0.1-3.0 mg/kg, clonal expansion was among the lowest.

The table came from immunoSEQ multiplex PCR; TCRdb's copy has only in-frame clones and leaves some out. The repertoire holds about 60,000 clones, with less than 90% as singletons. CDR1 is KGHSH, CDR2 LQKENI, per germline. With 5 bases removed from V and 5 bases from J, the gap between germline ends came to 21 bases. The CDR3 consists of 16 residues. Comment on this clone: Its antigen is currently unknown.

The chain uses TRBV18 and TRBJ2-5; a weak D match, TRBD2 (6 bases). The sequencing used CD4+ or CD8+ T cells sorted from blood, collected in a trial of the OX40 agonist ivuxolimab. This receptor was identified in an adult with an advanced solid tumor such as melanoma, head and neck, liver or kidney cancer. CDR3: CASSTYRASVSETQYF. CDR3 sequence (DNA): TGTGCCAGCTCAACATACAGAGCTAGCGTTTCGGAGACCCAGTACTTC. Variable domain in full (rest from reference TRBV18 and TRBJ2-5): NAGVMQNPRHLVRRRGQEARLRCSPMKGHSHVYWYRQLPEEGLKFMVYLQKENIIDESGMPKERFSAEFPKEGPSILRIQQVVRGDSAAYFCASSTYRASVSETQYFGPGTRLLVL.